This TCR beta chain was obtained from a study of blood T cell repertoires in COVID-19. Study information: Sites in the United States, Italy and Spain provided acute and convalescent COVID-19 samples. Sample material is recorded as cDNA or gDNA derived from T cells, B-cell-depleted T cells, or PBMCs.

One Seattle source followed patients from active infection through their disease course. Looked up from germline, CDR1 is SGHRS and CDR2 is YFSETQ. The germline V and J ends were trimmed by 4 bases and 0 bases, with 17 bases remaining between them. The CDR3 runs to 16 residues. Authors' data handling: Estimation of nucleated cell counts was performed using reference gene primer amplification. Clones were read by immunoSEQ multiplex PCR, and TCRdb kept only the in-frame ones, dropping some. The DNA was the basis for D and trimming; V, J and clone size are from that table. The sample consists of about 280,000 clones, under 90% of them appearing once.

The sequence was obtained from a woman between 25 and 40 years old with COVID-19, enrolled during active disease. The chain is built from TRBV5-1 and TRBJ2-7; the D gene is possibly TRBD1 (6 bases). The sample comprised peripheral blood. CDR3 amino acids: CASSRGSGAGSYEQYF. CDR3 DNA sequence: TGCGCCAGCAGCCGAGGGTCAGGGGCGGGCTCCTACGAGCAGTACTTC.